This T cell receptor beta chain was identified during a study of T-cell reconstitution after alpha-beta-depleted transplantation in children. This CDR3 contains 14 residues. V was cut by 7 bases and J by 6 bases, with 18 bases left in between. CDR1 SGHDT and CDR2 YYEEEE come from the germline V gene. This clonotype is a singleton in its sample. The TCRbeta library incorporated unique molecular identifiers. TCRdb re-analysed the PCR reads in MiXCR, keeping a single row per CDR3 protein. The data hold roughly 590,000 distinct CDR3 sequences, with 16% observed a single time. The sequenced sample was PBMCs from the stem cell graft donor, obtained from the stem cell graft. This sequence was found in a human donor who donated a stem cell graft to a child with acute myeloid leukemia. The chain employs TRBV5-6 and TRBJ2-3; tentatively, D is TRBD2 (7 bases). The CDR3 region has the DNA TGTGCCAGCCATAAGTGGGGGGGCCTGGATACGCAGTATTTT. Its translation: CASHKWGGLDTQYF.